These T cell receptor beta chains were read from a single sample in a study of TIL therapy for anti-PD-1-resistant metastatic lung cancer. Sequencing was performed with immunoSEQ multiplex PCR; in TCRdb, only in-frame clones are kept and a portion is missing. The sample gives 50,000 to 70,000 clones, about two thirds of which show up once; roughly 7% is in the top ten. The specimen was blood, collected at baseline. Source of these receptors: a person aged 30 to 80 with non-small cell lung cancer. CDR3s include the opening cysteine and the closing phenylalanine or tryptophan. D genes are given only for firm matches. Size tells how often a clone was seen (once, few, many) or the class of an expanded clone, and some rows leave it out.

V gene	CDR3 length	clone size	D gene	J gene	CDR3 protein	CDR3 DNA
TRBV7-9	13	.	TRBD2	TRBJ2-7	CASSLAGVDEQYF	TGTGCCAGCAGCCTAGCGGGAGTTGACGAGCAGTACTTC
TRBV11-3	14	.	.	TRBJ1-4	CASSFTASNEKLFF	TGTGCCAGCAGCTTTACAGCCAGTAATGAAAAACTGTTTTTT
TRBV19	15	.	.	TRBJ2-1	CASSIGPLENNEQFF	TGTGCCAGTAGTATAGGGCCACTAGAAAACAATGAGCAGTTCTTC
TRBV7-8	17	.	TRBD2	TRBJ2-2	CASSFRGLAGGEGELFF	TGTGCCAGCAGCTTTAGGGGACTAGCGGGGGGAGAGGGGGAGCTGTTTTTT
TRBV29-1	14	.	TRBD2	TRBJ2-3	CSVFQAGGYDTQYF	TGCAGCGTTTTTCAAGCGGGAGGGTACGATACGCAGTATTTT
TRBV6-5	15	.	TRBD1	TRBJ2-7	CASSSRDRGAYEQYF	TGTGCCAGCAGTTCCCGGGACAGGGGGGCCTACGAGCAGTACTTC
TRBV7-9	14	.	.	TRBJ1-1	CASSSGPENTEAFF	TGTGCCAGCAGCTCCGGGCCGGAGAACACTGAAGCTTTCTTT
TRBV11-2	13	.	.	TRBJ2-5	CASSWALRGTQYF	TGTGCCAGCAGCTGGGCGTTGCGGGGGACCCAGTACTTC
TRBV7-3	16	few	TRBD2	TRBJ2-1	CASSPVGTSGRNEQFF	TGTGCCAGCAGCCCAGTAGGGACTAGCGGGCGCAATGAGCAGTTCTTC
TRBV2	14	.	TRBD1	TRBJ1-4	CASQDTGGYEKLFF	TGTGCCAGCCAAGATACAGGGGGATACGAAAAACTGTTTTTT
TRBV5-1	13	few	.	TRBJ1-1	CASSEGLNTEAFF	TGCGCCAGCAGCGAGGGCCTGAACACTGAAGCTTTCTTT